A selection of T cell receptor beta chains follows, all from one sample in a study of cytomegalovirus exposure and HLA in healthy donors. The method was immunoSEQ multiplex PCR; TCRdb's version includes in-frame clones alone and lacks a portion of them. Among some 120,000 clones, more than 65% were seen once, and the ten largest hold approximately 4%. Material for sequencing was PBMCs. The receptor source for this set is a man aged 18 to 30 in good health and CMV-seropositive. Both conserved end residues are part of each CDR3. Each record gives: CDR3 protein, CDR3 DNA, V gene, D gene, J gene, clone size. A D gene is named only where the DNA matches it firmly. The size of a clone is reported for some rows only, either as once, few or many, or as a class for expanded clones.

CDR3aa: CASSLGQGRALNTGELFF
CDR3nt: TGTGCCAGCAGTTTGGGACAGGGCCGCGCTCTGAACACCGGGGAGCTGTTTTTT
v_gene: TRBV27
d_gene: TRBD1
j_gene: TRBJ2-2
abundance: few

CDR3aa: CASSFLGSPYEQYF
CDR3nt: TGTGCCAGCAGCTTTTTGGGCAGCCCCTACGAGCAGTACTTC
v_gene: TRBV7-2
d_gene: .
j_gene: TRBJ2-7
abundance: once

CDR3aa: CASSIGIGTVYEQFF
CDR3nt: TGTGCCAGTAGTATTGGTATCGGGACAGTCTATGAGCAGTTCTTC
v_gene: TRBV19
d_gene: TRBD1
j_gene: TRBJ2-1
abundance: .

CDR3aa: CASSIPGGNTGELFF
CDR3nt: TGTGCCAGTAGTATTCCAGGGGGCAACACCGGGGAGCTGTTTTTT
v_gene: TRBV19
d_gene: TRBD1
j_gene: TRBJ2-2
abundance: once

CDR3aa: CASSMGQGEGSPLHF
CDR3nt: TGTGCCAGTAGTATGGGCCAAGGGGAGGGTTCACCCCTCCACTTT
v_gene: TRBV19
d_gene: .
j_gene: TRBJ1-6
abundance: .

CDR3aa: CASTVEARNTGELFF
CDR3nt: TGTGCCAGTACCGTCGAGGCTAGGAACACCGGGGAGCTGTTTTTT
v_gene: TRBV9
d_gene: .
j_gene: TRBJ2-2
abundance: .

CDR3aa: CASSQDSSGGHGTQYF
CDR3nt: TGCGCCAGCAGCCAAGATTCTAGCGGGGGCCATGGTACGCAGTATTTT
v_gene: TRBV4-3
d_gene: TRBD2
j_gene: TRBJ2-3
abundance: .

CDR3aa: CASSLSTPMNTEAFF
CDR3nt: TGTGCCAGCAGCTTATCCACCCCTATGAACACTGAAGCTTTCTTT
v_gene: TRBV7-8
d_gene: .
j_gene: TRBJ1-1
abundance: .

CDR3aa: CASSLERDSETQYF
CDR3nt: TGTGCCAGCAGCTTAGAGAGGGATTCTGAGACCCAGTACTTC
v_gene: TRBV11-2
d_gene: .
j_gene: TRBJ2-5
abundance: .

CDR3aa: CASSPQVRGQPQHF
CDR3nt: TGTGCCAGCAGCCCACAGGTTCGCGGTCAGCCCCAGCATTTT
v_gene: TRBV7-2
d_gene: .
j_gene: TRBJ1-5
abundance: .

CDR3aa: CAWSVGSGRRGEQFF
CDR3nt: TGTGCCTGGAGTGTCGGTAGCGGGAGAAGGGGCGAGCAGTTCTTC
v_gene: TRBV30
d_gene: TRBD2
j_gene: TRBJ2-1
abundance: .

CDR3aa: CASSLGEAEAFF
CDR3nt: TGTGCCAGCAGCTTAGGGGAGGCTGAAGCTTTCTTT
v_gene: TRBV7-8
d_gene: .
j_gene: TRBJ1-1
abundance: .

CDR3aa: CASRGRSTDTQYF
CDR3nt: TGTGCCAGCAGGGGCAGGAGCACAGATACGCAGTATTTT
v_gene: TRBV7-6
d_gene: .
j_gene: TRBJ2-3
abundance: .

CDR3aa: CASTQLDIFYGYTF
CDR3nt: TGTGCCAGCACACAACTGGACATATTCTATGGCTACACCTTC
v_gene: TRBV7-8
d_gene: .
j_gene: TRBJ1-2
abundance: .

CDR3aa: CASSQDREGGREQYF
CDR3nt: TGCGCCAGCAGCCAAGATAGGGAAGGGGGCAGGGAGCAGTACTTC
v_gene: TRBV4-3
d_gene: TRBD1
j_gene: TRBJ2-5
abundance: few

CDR3aa: CASSLESGGSTDTQYF
CDR3nt: TGTGCCAGCAGCTTAGAATCGGGCGGGAGCACAGATACGCAGTATTTT
v_gene: TRBV7-8
d_gene: .
j_gene: TRBJ2-3
abundance: .

CDR3aa: CASSLAGTGQNEQFF
CDR3nt: TGCGCCAGCAGCTTGGCGGGGACAGGGCAGAATGAGCAGTTCTTC
v_gene: TRBV5-1
d_gene: TRBD1
j_gene: TRBJ2-1
abundance: .

CDR3aa: CSVEARTGIYF
CDR3nt: TGCAGCGTTGAAGCCCGGACAGGGATCTACTTC
v_gene: TRBV29-1
d_gene: TRBD1
j_gene: TRBJ2-7
abundance: .

CDR3aa: CAWSAGQGAGNTIYF
CDR3nt: TGTGCCTGGAGTGCCGGACAGGGGGCGGGAAACACCATATATTTT
v_gene: TRBV30
d_gene: TRBD1
j_gene: TRBJ1-3
abundance: few

CDR3aa: CASSQGVAVTDTQYF
CDR3nt: TGCGCCAGCAGCCAAGGAGTAGCGGTCACAGATACGCAGTATTTT
v_gene: TRBV4-3
d_gene: .
j_gene: TRBJ2-3
abundance: .

CDR3aa: CASSPTLAGGDTQYF
CDR3nt: TGTGCCAGCAGCCCCACGCTAGCGGGAGGTGATACGCAGTATTTT
v_gene: TRBV9
d_gene: TRBD2
j_gene: TRBJ2-3
abundance: .

CDR3aa: CASSPQTDRDEQYF
CDR3nt: TGTGCCAGCAGCCCCCAGACTGACAGGGACGAGCAGTACTTC
v_gene: TRBV7-6
d_gene: TRBD1
j_gene: TRBJ2-7
abundance: .

CDR3aa: CASSYAGSDTQYF
CDR3nt: TGTGCCAGCAGTTACGCAGGGTCAGATACGCAGTATTTT
v_gene: TRBV6-6
d_gene: .
j_gene: TRBJ2-3
abundance: .

CDR3aa: CASSQDYEAGENEQYF
CDR3nt: TGTGCCAGCAGCCAAGATTACGAAGCAGGGGAGAACGAGCAGTACTTC
v_gene: TRBV4-2
d_gene: .
j_gene: TRBJ2-7
abundance: once

CDR3aa: CASSLNSGGTPTDTQYF
CDR3nt: TGCGCCAGCAGCCTGAATAGCGGGGGGACCCCCACAGATACGCAGTATTTT
v_gene: TRBV5-1
d_gene: TRBD2
j_gene: TRBJ2-3
abundance: .